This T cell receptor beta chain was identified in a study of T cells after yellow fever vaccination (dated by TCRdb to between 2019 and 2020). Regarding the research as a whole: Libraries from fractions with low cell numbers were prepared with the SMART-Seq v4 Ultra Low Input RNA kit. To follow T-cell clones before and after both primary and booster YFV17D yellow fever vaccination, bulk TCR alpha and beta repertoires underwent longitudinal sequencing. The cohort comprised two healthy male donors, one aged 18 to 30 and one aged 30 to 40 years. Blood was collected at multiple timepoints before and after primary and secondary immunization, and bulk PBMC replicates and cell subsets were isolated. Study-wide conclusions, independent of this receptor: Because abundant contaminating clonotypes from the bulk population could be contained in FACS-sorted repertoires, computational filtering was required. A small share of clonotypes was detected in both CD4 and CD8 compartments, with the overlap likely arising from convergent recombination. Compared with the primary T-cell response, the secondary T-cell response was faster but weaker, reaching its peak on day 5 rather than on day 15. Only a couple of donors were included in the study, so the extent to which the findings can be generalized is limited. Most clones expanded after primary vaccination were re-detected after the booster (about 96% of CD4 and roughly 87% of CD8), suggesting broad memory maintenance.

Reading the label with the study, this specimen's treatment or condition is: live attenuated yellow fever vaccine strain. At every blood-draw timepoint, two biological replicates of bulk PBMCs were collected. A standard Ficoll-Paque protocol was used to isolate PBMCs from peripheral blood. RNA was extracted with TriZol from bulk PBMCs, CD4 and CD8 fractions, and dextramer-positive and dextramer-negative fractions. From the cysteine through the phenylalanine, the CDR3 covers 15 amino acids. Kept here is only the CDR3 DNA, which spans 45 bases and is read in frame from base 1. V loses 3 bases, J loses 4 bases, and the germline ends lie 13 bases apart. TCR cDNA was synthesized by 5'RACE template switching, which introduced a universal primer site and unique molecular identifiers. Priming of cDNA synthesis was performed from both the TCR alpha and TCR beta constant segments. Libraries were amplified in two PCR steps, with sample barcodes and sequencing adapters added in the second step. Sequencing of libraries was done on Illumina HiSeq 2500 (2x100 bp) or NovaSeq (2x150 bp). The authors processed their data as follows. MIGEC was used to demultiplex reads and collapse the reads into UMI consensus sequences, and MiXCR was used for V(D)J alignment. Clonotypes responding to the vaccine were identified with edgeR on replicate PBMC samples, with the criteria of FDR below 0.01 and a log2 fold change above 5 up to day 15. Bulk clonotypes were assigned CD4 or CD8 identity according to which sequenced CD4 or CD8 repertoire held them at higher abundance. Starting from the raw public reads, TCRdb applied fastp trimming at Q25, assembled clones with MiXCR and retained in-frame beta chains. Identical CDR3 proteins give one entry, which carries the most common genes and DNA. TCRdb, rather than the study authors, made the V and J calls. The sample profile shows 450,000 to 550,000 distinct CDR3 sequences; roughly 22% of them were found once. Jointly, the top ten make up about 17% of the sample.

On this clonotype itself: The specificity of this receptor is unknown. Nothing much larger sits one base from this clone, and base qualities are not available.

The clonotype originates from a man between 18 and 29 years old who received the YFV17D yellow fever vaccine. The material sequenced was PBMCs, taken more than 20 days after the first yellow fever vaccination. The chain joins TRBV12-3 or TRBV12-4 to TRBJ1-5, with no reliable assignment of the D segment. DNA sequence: TGTGCCAGCAGTTTTAATTTGCTACGGAATCAGCCCCAGCATTTT. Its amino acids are CASSFNLLRNQPQHF.